This T cell receptor beta chain was identified in a study of T-cell reconstitution after alpha-beta-depleted transplantation in children. Germline CDR1 SSHAT, CDR2 FNYEAQ (reference sequence). The CDR3 runs 13 residues. This clonotype was found a few times. Preparation of the TCRbeta library involved a method that used unique molecular identifiers. TCRdb used MiXCR to reprocess the PCR reads, holding one entry per CDR3 protein. The sample yields some 590,000 distinct CDR3 sequences, about 10% seen once. The sample was PBMCs from the stem cell graft donor, taken from the stem cell graft. This sequence was found in a human donor who donated a stem cell graft to a child with acute myeloid leukemia. The chain carries TRBV7-7 and TRBJ2-7; weak D call: TRBD1 (7 bases). CDR3 residues: CAISRQGGSEQYF. The CDR3 DNA reads as TGTGCTATATCCCGGCAGGGGGGAAGCGAGCAGTACTTC.